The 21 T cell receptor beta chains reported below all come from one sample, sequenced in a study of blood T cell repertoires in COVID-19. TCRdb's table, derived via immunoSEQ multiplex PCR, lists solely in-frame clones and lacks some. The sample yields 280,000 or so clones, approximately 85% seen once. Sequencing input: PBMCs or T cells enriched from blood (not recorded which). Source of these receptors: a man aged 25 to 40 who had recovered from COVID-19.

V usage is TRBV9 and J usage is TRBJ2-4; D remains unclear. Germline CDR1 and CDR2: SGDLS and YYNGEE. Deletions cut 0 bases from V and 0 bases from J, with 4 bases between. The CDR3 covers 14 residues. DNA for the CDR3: TGTGCCAGCAGCGTAGACGGAGCCAAAAACATTCAGTACTTC. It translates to CASSVDGAKNIQYF.

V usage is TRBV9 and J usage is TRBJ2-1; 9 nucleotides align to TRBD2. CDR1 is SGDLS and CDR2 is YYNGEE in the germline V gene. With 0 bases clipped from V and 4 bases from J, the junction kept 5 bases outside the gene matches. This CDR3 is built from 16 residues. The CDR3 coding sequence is TGTGCCAGCAGCGTAGGAGGCGGGGGGGATTACAATGAGCAGTTCTTC. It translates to CASSVGGGGDYNEQFF.

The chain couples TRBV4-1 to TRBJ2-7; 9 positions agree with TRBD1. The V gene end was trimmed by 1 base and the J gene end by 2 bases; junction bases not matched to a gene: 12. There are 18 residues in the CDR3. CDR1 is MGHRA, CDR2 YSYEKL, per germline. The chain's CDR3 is CASSQGALSRTGAYEQYF. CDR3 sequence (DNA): TGCGCCAGCAGCCAAGGTGCCCTGTCTCGGACAGGGGCCTACGAGCAGTACTTC.

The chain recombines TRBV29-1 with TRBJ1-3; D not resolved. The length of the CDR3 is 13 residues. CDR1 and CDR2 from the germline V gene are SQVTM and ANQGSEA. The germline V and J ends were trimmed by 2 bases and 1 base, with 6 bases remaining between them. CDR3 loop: CSVEQVSGNTIYF. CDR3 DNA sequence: TGCAGCGTTGAACAGGTATCTGGAAACACCATATATTTT.

For the CDR3, the DNA is TGTGCCAGCAGCCCGTGGGGAGCGGGAGGCTACACCTTC. It is translated as CASSPWGAGGYTF. The chain combines TRBV6-5 with TRBJ1-2; no reliable D call. The CDR3 totals 13 residues. The V and J ends lost 6 bases and 8 bases respectively, with 16 bases between them. Germline V gene lookup returns CDR1 MNHEY and CDR2 SVGAGI.

CDR3 sequence: CATSRFPLGQNTEAFF. Here the CDR3 DNA reads TGTGCCACCAGCAGATTCCCCTTGGGGCAGAACACTGAAGCTTTCTTT. The gene calls are TRBV15 and TRBJ1-1; TRBD1 is a possible D gene (5 bases). Trimming removed 2 bases from V and 1 base from J, with 14 bases in between. The CDR3 contains 16 residues. Germline V gives CDR1 LNHNV, CDR2 YYDKDF (reference sequence).

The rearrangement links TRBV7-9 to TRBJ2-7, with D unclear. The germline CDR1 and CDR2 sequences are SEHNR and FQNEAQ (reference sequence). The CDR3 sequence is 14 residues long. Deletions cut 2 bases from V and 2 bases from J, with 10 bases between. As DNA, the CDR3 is TGTGCCAGCAGCTTAAATCCCCCAACCTACGAGCAGTACTTC. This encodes CASSLNPPTYEQYF.

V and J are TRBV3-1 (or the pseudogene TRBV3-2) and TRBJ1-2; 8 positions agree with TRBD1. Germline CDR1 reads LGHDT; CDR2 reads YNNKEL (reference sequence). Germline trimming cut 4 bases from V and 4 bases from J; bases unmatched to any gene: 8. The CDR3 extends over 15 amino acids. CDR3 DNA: TGTGCCAGCAGCCCATCCCAGGGGGCTGTCTATGGCTACACCTTC. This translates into CASSPSQGAVYGYTF.

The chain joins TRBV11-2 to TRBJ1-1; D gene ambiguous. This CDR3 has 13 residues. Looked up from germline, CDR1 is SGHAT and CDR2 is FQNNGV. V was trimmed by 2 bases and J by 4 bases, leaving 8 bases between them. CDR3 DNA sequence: TGTGCCAGCAGCTTAAACTGGTTCACTGAAGCTTTCTTT. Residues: CASSLNWFTEAFF.

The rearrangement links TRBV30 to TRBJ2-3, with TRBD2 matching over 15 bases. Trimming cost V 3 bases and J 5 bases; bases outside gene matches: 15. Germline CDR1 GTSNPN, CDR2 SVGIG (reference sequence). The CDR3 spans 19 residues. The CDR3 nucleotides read TGTGCCTGGAGCCACGGGACTAGCGGGGGGCACTACAGGGTAGATACGCAGTATTTT. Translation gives CAWSHGTSGGHYRVDTQYF.

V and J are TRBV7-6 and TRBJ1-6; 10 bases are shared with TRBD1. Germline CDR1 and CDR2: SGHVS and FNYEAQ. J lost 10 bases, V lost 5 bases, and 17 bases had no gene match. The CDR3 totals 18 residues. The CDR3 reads CASSPIPLGTGVGSPLHF. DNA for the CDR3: TGTGCCAGCAGCCCAATCCCGCTGGGGACAGGGGTGGGGTCACCCCTCCACTTT.

The CDR3 is CASSGGETQYF. CDR3 coding DNA: TGTGCCAGCAGTGGAGGGGAGACCCAGTACTTC. This chain joins TRBV2 and TRBJ2-5; perhaps TRBD2 as D (5 bases). Trimming pared 4 bases from V and 5 bases from J, leaving 5 bases between. The V gene's germline CDR1 is SNHLY and CDR2 FYNNEI. This CDR3 is 11 amino acids long.

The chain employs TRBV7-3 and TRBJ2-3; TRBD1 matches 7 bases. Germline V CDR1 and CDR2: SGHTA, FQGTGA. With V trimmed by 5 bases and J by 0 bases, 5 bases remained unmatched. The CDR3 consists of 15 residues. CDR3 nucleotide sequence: TGTGCCAGCAGCGCGCAGGGGGTGAGCACAGATACGCAGTATTTT. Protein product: CASSAQGVSTDTQYF.

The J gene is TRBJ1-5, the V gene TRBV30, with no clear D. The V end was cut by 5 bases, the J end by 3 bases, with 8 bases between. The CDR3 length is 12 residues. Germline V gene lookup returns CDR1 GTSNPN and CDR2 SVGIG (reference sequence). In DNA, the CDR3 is TGTGCCTGGGGCGGTTACAATCAGCCCCAGCATTTT. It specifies CAWGGYNQPQHF.

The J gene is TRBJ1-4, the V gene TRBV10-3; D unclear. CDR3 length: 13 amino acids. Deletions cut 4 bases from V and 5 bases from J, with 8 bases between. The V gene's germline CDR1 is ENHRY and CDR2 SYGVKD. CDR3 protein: CAISVQKNEKLFF. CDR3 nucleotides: TGTGCCATCAGTGTGCAGAAGAATGAAAAACTGTTTTTT.

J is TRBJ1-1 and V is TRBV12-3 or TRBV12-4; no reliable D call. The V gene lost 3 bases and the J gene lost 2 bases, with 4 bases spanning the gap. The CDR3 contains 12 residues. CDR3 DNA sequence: TGTGCCAGCAGTTTGGGCAACACTGAAGCTTTCTTT. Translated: CASSLGNTEAFF.

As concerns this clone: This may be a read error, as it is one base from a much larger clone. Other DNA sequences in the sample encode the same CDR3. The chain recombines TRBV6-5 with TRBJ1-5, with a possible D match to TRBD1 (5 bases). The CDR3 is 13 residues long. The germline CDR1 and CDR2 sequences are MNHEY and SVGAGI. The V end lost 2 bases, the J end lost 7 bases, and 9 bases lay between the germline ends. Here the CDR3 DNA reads TGTGCCAGCAGTTACGGGGGGAGCCAGCCCCAGCATTTT. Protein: CASSYGGSQPQHF.

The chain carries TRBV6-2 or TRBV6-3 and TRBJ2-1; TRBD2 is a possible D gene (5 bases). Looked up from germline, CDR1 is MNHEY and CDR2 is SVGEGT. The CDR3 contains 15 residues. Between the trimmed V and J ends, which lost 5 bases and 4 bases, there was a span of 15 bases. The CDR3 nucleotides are TGTGCCAGCAGTCCGTCTAGCTCTGTATACAATGAGCAGTTCTTC. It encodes CASSPSSSVYNEQFF.

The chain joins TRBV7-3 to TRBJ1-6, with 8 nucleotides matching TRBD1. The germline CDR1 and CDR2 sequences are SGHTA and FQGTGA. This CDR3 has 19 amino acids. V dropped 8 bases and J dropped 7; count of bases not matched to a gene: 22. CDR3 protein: CASSGYPGQAIRRNSPLHF. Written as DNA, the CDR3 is TGTGCCAGCTCTGGGTACCCGGGACAGGCTATAAGGCGGAATTCACCCCTCCACTTT.

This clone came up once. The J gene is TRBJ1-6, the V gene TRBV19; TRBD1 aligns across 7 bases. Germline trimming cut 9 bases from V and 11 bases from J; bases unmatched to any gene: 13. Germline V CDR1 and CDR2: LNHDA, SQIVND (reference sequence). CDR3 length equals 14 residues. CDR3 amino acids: CASAQIPGQTPLHF. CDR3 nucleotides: TGTGCCAGCGCACAAATACCGGGACAGACACCCCTCCACTTT.

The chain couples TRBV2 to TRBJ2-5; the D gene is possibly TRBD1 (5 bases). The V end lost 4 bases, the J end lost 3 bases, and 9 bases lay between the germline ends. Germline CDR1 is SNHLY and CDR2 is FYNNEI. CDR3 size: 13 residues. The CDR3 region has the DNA TGTGCCAGCAGTGGAGACAGCAAAGAGACCCAGTACTTC. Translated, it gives CASSGDSKETQYF.